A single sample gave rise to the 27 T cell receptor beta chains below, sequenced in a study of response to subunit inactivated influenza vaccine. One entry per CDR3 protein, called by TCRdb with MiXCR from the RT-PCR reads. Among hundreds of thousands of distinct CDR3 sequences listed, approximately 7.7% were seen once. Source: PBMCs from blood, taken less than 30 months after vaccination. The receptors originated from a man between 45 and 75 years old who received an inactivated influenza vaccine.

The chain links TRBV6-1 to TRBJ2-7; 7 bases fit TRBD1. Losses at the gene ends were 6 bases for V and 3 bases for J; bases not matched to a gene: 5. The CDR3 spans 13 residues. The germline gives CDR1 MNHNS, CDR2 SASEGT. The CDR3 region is CASRGGRDYEQYF. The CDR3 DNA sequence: TGTGCCAGCAGAGGGGGCAGGGACTACGAGCAGTACTTC.

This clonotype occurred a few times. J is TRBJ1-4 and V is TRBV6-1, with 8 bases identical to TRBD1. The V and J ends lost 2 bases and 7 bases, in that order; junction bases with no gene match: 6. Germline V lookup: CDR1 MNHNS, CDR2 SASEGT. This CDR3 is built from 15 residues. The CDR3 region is CASSEQGAVREKLFF. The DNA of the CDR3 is TGTGCCAGCAGTGAACAGGGGGCCGTGCGTGAAAAACTGTTTTTT.

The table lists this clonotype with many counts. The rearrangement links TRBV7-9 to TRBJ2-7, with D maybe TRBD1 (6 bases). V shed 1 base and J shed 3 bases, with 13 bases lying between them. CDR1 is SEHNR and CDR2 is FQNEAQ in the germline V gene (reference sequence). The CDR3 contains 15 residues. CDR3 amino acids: CASSLGGTTDYEQYF. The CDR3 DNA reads TGTGCCAGCAGCTTAGGGGGGACAACCGACTACGAGCAGTACTTC.

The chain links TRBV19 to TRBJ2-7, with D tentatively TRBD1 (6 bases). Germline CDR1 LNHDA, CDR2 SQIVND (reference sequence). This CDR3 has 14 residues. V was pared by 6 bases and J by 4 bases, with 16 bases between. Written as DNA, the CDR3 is TGTGCCAGTAGCCCTGACAGGACCGATTACGAGCAGTACTTC. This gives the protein CASSPDRTDYEQYF.

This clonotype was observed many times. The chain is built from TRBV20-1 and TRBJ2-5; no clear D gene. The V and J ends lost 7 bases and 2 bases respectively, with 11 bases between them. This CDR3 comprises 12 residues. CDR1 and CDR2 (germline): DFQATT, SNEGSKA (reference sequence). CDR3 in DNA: TGCAGTGTGGGTCCTACACAAGAGACCCAGTACTTC. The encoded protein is CSVGPTQETQYF.

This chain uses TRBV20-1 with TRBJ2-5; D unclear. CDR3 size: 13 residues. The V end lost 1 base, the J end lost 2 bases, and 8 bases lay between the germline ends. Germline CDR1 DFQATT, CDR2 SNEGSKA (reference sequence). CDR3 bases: TGCAGTGCTAGAGCGGACCCTCAAGAGACCCAGTACTTC. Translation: CSARADPQETQYF.

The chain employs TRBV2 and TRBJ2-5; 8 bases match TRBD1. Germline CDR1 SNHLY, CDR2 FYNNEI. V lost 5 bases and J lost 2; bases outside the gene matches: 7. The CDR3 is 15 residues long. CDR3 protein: CASSRDRSLQETQYF. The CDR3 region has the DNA TGTGCCAGCAGTCGGGACAGGAGCCTTCAAGAGACCCAGTACTTC.

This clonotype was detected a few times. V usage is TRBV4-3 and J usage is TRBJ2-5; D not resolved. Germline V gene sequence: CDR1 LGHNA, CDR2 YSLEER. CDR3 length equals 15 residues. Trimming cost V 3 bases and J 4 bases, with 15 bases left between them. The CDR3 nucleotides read TGCGCCAGCAGCCAGAACTACGGGCTCGGAGAGACCCAGTACTTC. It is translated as CASSQNYGLGETQYF.

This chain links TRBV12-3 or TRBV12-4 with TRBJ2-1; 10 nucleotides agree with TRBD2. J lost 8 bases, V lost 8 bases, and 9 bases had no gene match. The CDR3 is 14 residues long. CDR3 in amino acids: CASCTGLASHEQFF. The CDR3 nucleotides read TGTGCCAGCTGTACGGGACTAGCGTCCCATGAGCAGTTCTTC.

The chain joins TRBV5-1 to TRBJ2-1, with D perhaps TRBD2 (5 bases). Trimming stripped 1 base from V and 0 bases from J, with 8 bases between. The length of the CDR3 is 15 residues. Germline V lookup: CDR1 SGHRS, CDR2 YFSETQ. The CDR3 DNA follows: TGCGCCAGCAGCTTGAGCACTAGCTCCTACAATGAGCAGTTCTTC. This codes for CASSLSTSSYNEQFF. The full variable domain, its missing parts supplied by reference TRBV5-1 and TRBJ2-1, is KAGVTQTPRYLIKTRGQQVTLSCSPISGHRSVSWYQQTPGQGLQFLFEYFSETQRNKGNFPGRFSGRQFSNSRSEMNVSTLELGDSALYLCASSLSTSSYNEQFFGPGTRLTVL.

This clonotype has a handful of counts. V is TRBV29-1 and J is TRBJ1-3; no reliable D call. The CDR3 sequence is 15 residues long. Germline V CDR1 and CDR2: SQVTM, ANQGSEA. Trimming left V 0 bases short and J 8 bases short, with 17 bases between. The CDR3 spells CSVEDPLGQADTIYF. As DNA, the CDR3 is TGCAGCGTTGAAGATCCCCTCGGCCAGGCAGACACCATATATTTT.

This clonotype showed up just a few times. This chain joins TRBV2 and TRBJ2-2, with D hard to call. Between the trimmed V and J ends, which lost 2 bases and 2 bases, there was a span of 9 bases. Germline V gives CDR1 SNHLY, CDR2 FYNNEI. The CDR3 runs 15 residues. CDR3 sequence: CASSEWQINTGELFF. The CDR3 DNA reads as TGTGCCAGCAGTGAATGGCAGATCAACACCGGGGAGCTGTTTTTT.

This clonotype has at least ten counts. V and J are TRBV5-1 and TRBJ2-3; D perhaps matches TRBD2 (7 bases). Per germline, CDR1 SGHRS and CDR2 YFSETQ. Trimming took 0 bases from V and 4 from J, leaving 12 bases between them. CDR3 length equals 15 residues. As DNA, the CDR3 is TGCGCCAGCAGCTTGGCGGGGGGCGGGCCAGATACGCAGTATTTT. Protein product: CASSLAGGGPDTQYF.

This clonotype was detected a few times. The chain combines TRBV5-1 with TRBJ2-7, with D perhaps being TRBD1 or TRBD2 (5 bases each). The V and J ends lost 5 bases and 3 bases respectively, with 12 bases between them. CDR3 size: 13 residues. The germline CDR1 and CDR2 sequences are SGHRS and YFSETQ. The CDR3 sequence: CASSGGADYEQYF. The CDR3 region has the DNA TGCGCCAGCAGTGGGGGAGCCGACTACGAGCAGTACTTC.

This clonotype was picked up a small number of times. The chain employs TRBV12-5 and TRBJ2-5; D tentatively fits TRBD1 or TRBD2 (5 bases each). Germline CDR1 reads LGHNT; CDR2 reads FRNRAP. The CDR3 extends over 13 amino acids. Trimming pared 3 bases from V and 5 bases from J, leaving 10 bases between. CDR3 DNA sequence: TGTGCTAGTGGTTTCGACAGAGGGGAGACCCAGTACTTC. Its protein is CASGFDRGETQYF.

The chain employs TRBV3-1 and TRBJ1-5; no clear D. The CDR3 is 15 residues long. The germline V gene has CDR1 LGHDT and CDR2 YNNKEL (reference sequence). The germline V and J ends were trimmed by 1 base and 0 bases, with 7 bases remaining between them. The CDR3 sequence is CASSQGGNSNQPQHF. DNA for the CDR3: TGTGCCAGCAGCCAAGGGGGAAATAGCAATCAGCCCCAGCATTTT.

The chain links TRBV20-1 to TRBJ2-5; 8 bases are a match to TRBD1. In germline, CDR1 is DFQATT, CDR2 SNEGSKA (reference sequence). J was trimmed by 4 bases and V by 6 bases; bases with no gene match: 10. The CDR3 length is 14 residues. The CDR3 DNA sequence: TGCAGTGCAATCGGACAGGGAAAAGTAGAGACCCAGTACTTC. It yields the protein CSAIGQGKVETQYF.

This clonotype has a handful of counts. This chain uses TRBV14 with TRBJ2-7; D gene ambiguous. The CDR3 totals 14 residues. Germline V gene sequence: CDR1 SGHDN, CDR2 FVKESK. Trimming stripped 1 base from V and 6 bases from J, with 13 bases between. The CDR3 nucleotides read TGTGCCAGCAGCCAAGGTCTAGGTATTGTCGAGCAGTACTTC. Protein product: CASSQGLGIVEQYF.

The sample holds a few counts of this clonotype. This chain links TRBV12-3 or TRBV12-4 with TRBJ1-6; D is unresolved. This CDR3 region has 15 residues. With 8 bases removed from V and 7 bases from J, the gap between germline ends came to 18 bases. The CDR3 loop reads CASASGRTRNSPLHF. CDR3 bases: TGTGCCAGCGCCTCGGGCAGGACCCGGAATTCACCCCTCCACTTT.

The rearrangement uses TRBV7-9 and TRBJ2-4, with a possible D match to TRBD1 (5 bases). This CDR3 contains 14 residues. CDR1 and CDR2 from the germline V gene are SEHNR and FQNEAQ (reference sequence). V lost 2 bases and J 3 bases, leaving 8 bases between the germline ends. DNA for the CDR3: TGTGCCAGCAGCTTATCAGGGTTCAAAAACATTCAGTACTTC. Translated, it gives CASSLSGFKNIQYF.

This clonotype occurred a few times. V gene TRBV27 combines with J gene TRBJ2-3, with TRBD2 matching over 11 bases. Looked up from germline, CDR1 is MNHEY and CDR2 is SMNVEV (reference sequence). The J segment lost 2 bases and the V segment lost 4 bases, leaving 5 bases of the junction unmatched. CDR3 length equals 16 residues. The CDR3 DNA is TGTGCCAGCAGTTACGGACTAGCGGGTATCACAGATACGCAGTATTTT. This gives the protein CASSYGLAGITDTQYF.

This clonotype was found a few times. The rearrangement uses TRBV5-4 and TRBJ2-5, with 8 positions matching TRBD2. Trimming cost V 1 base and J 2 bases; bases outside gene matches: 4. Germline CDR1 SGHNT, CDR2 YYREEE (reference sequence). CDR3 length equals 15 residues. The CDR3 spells CASSLPSGHQETQYF. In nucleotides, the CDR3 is TGTGCCAGCAGCTTGCCTAGCGGGCATCAAGAGACCCAGTACTTC.

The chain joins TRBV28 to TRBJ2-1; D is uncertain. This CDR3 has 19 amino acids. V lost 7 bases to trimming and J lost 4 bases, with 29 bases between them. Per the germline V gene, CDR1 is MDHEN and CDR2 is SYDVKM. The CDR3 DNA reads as TGTGCCAGCAACGGGCACCATCGCGAGACCGACCGGCCTTACAATGAGCAGTTCTTC. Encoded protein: CASNGHHRETDRPYNEQFF.

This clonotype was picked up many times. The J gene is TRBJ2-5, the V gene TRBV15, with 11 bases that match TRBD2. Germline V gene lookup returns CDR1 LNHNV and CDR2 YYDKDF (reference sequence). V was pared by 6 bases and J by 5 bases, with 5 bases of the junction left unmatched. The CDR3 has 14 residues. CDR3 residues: CATRLAGGSETQYF. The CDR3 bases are TGTGCCACCAGGCTAGCGGGAGGAAGCGAGACCCAGTACTTC.

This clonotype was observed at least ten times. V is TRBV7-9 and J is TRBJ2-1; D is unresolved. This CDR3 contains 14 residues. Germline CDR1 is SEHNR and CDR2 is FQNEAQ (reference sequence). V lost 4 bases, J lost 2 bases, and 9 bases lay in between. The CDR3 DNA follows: TGTGCCAGCAGCTCACCGGGTCCCTACAATGAGCAGTTCTTC. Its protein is CASSSPGPYNEQFF. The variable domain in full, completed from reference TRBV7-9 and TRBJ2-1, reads DTGVSQNPRHKITKRGQNVTFRCDPISEHNRLYWYRQTLGQGPEFLTYFQNEAQLEKSRLLSDRFSAERPKGSFSTLEIQRTEQGDSAMYLCASSSPGPYNEQFFGPGTRLTVL.

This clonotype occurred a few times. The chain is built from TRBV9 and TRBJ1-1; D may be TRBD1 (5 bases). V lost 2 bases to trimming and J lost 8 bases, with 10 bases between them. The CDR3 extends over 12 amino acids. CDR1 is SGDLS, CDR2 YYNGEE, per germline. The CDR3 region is CASSVTDREAFF. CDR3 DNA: TGTGCCAGCAGCGTCACAGACAGAGAAGCTTTCTTT.

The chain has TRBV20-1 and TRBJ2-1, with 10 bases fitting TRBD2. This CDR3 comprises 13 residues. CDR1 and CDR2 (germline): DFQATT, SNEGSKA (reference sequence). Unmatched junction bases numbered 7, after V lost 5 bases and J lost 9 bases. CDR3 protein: CSAVGLAGVEQFF. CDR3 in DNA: TGCAGTGCTGTCGGGCTAGCGGGAGTTGAGCAGTTCTTC.